This TCR beta chain was profiled in a study of tumor-infiltrating lymphocytes in primary liver carcinoma. Study-wide results and caveats: The study found a significantly higher top-250-clone fraction in tumors than in blood (p = 0.039).

Priming with a constant-region primer yielded TCR beta cDNA from roughly 490 ng total RNA. Three nested multiplex PCR rounds, a slightly modified ARM-PCR method, built the TCR beta libraries. Both of the initial two PCR rounds ran for roughly 11 cycles and employed TRBV1-TRBV30 forward primers alongside a C-beta reverse primer. TCRdb reprocessed the multiplex PCR reads via MiXCR and lists one record per CDR3 protein. In the table there are about 96,000 distinct CDR3 sequences, approximately 72% of which are singletons. As to this clonotype: Its matching antigen is unknown.

From around 20-30 mg of unsorted bulk tissue, DNA and RNA were co-extracted together. Patients showed chronic HBV infection and an absence of prior treatment. This CDR3 region has 14 residues. Germline CDR1 is MGHDK and CDR2 is SYGVNS. The V and J ends lost 3 bases and 2 bases respectively, with 8 bases between them. The material sequenced was tumor-adjacent normal liver tissue. J is TRBJ1-3 and V is TRBV25-1; tentative D call: TRBD1 (5 bases). The source is a man aged 40-49 years with primary liver carcinoma and hepatitis B virus infection. Written as DNA, the CDR3 is TGTGCCAGCAGTGATCCAGGGACTGGAAACACCATATATTTT. Translating gives CASSDPGTGNTIYF.